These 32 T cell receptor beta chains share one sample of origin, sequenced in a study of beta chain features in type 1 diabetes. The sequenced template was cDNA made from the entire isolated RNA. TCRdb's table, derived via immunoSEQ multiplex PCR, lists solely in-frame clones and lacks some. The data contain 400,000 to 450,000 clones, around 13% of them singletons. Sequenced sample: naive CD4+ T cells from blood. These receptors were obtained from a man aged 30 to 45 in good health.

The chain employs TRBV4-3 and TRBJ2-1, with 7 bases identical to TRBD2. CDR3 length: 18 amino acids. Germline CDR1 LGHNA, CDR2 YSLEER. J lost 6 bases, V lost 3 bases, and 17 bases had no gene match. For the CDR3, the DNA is TGCGCCAGCAGCCAGGAGGGCGGGGGAGCGGTATTGGTCAATGAGCAGTTCTTC. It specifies CASSQEGGGAVLVNEQFF.

CDR3 DNA: TGTGCCAGCAGCTCCCCCCGGGACCAGCAAGAGACCCAGTACTTC. Protein: CASSSPRDQQETQYF. The rearrangement joins TRBV7-9 to TRBJ2-5; D possibly matches TRBD1 or TRBD2 (5 bases each). The germline V gene encodes CDR1 SEHNR and CDR2 FQNEAQ (reference sequence). CDR3 size: 15 residues. Trimming left V 4 bases short and J 2 bases short, with 14 bases between.

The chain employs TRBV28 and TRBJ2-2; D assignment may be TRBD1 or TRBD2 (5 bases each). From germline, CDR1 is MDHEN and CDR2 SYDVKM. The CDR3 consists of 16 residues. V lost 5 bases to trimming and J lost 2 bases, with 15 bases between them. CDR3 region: CASSRSGTTNTGELFF. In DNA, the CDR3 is TGTGCCAGCAGTAGATCCGGGACGACAAACACCGGGGAGCTGTTTTTT.

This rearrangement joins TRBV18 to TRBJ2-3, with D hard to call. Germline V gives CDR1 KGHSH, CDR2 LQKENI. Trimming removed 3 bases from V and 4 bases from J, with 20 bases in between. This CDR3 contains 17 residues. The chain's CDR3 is CASSPKVLPAISDTQYF. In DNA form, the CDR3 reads TGTGCCAGCTCACCGAAGGTACTCCCAGCCATATCAGATACGCAGTATTTT.

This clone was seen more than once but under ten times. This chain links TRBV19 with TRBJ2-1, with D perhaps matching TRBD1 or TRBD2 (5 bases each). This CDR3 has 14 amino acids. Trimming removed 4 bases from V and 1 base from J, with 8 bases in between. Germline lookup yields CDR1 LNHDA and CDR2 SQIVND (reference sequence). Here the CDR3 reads CASSRGSSYNEQFF. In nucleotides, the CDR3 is TGTGCCAGTAGTAGGGGGAGTTCCTACAATGAGCAGTTCTTC.

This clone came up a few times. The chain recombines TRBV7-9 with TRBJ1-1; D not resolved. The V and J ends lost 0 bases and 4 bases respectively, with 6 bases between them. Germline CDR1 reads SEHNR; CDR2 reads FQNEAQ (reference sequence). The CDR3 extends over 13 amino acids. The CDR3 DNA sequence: TGTGCCAGCAGCTTAGCGACGGGCACTGAAGCTTTCTTT. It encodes CASSLATGTEAFF.

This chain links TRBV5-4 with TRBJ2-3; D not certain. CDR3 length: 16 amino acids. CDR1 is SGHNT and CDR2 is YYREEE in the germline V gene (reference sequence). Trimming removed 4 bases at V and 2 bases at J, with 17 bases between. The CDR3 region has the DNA TGTGCCAGCAGCCTACGGTCCCTCTCCTCCACAGATACGCAGTATTTT. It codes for CASSLRSLSSTDTQYF.

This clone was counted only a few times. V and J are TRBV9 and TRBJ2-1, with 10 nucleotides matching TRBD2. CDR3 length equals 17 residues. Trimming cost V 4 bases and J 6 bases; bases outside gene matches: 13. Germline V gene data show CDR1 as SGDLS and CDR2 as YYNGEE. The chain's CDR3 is CASSSSMSSGSANEQFF. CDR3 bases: TGTGCCAGCAGCTCGAGTATGTCTAGCGGGAGTGCCAATGAGCAGTTCTTC.

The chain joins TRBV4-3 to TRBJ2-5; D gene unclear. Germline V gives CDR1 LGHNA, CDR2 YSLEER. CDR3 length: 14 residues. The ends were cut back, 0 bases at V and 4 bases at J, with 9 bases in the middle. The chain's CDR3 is CASSQERILETQYF. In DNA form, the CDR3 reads TGCGCCAGCAGCCAAGAGCGGATCTTAGAGACCCAGTACTTC.

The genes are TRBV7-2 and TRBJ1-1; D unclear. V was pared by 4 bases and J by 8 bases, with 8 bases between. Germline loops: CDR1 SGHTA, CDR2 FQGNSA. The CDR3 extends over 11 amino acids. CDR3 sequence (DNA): TGTGCCAGCAGCTGGAGAATAGAAGCTTTCTTT. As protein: CASSWRIEAFF.

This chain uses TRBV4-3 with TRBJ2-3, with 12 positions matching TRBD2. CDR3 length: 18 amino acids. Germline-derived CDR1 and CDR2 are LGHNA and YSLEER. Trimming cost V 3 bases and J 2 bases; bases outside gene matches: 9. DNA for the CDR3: TGCGCCAGCAGCCATCGACTAGCGGGGGCACCGGACACAGATACGCAGTATTTT. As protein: CASSHRLAGAPDTDTQYF.

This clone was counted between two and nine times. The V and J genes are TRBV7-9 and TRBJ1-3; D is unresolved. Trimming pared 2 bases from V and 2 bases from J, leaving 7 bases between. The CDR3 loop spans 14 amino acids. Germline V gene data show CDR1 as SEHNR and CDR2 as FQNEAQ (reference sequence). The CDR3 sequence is CASSLLRTGNTIYF. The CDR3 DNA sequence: TGTGCCAGCAGCTTATTGCGGACTGGAAACACCATATATTTT.

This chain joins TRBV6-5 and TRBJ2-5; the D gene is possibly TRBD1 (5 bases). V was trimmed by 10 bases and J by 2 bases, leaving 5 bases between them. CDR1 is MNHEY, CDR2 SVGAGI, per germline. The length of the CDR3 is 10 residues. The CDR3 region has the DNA TGTGCCACAGGGCAAGAGACCCAGTACTTC. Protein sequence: CATGQETQYF.

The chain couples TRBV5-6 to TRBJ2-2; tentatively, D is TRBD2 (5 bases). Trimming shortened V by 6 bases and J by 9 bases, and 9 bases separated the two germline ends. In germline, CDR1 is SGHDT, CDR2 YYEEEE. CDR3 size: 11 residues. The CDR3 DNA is TGTGCCAGCATAAGAGGGAGGGAGCTGTTTTTT. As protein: CASIRGRELFF. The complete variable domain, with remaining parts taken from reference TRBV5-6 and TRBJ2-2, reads DAGVTQSPTHLIKTRGQQVTLRCSPKSGHDTVSWYQQALGQGPQFIFQYYEEEERQRGNFPDRFSGHQFPNYSSELNVNALLLGDSALYLCASIRGRELFFGEGSRLTVL.

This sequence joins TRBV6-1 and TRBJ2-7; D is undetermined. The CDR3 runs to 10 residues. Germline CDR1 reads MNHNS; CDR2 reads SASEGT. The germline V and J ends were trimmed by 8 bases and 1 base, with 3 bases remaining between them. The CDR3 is CASGSYEQYV. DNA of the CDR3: TGTGCCAGCGGATCCTACGAGCAGTACGTC.

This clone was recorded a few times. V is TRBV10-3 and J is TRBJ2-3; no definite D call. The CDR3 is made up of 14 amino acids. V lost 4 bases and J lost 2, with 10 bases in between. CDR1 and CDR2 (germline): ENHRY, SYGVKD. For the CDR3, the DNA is TGTGCCATCAGTGTTCAAATCTCCACAGATACGCAGTATTTT. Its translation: CAISVQISTDTQYF.

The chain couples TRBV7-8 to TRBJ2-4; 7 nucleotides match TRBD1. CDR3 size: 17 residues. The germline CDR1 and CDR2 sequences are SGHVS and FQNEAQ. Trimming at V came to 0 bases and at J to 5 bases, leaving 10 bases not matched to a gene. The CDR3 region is CASSLASGRQGQNIQYF. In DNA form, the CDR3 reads TGTGCCAGCAGCTTAGCGTCGGGGAGACAGGGACAAAACATTCAGTACTTC.

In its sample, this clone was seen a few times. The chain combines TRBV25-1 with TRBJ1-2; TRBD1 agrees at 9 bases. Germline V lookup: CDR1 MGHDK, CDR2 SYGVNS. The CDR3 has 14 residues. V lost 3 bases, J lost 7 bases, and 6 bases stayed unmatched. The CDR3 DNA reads TGTGCCAGCAGTGAGAGGGACAGGGTCGGTGGCTACACCTTC. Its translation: CASSERDRVGGYTF.

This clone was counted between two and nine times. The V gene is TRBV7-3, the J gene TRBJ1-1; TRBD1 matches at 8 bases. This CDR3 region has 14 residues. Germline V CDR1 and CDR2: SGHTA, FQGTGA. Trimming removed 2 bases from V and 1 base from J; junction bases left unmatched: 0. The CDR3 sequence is CASSLGTGNTEAFF. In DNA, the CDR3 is TGTGCCAGCAGCTTAGGGACAGGGAACACTGAAGCTTTCTTT.

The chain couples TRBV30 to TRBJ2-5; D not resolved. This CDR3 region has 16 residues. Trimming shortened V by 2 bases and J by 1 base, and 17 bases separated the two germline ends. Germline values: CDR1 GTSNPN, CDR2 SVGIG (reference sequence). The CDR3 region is CAWSLGTQVPQETQYF. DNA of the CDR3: TGTGCCTGGAGTTTAGGTACGCAGGTACCCCAAGAGACCCAGTACTTC. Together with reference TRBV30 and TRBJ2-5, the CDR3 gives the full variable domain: SQTIHQWPATLVQPVGSPLSLECTVEGTSNPNLYWYRQAAGRGLQLLFYSVGIGQISSEVPQNLSASRPQDRQFILSSKKLLLSDSGFYLCAWSLGTQVPQETQYFGPGTRLLVL.

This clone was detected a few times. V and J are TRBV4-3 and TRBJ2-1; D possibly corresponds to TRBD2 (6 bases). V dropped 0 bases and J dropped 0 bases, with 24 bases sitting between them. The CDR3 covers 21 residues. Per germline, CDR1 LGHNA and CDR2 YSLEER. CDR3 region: CASSQERLRQMLSGSYNEQFF. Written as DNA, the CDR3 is TGCGCCAGCAGCCAAGAGAGGTTACGACAGATGCTTAGCGGCTCCTACAATGAGCAGTTCTTC.

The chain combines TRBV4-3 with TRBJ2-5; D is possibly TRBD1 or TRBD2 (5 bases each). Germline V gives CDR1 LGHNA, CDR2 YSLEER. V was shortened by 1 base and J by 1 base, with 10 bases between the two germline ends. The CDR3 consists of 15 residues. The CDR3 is CASSQGPGPQETQYF. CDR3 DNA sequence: TGCGCCAGCAGCCAAGGGCCGGGGCCCCAAGAGACCCAGTACTTC.

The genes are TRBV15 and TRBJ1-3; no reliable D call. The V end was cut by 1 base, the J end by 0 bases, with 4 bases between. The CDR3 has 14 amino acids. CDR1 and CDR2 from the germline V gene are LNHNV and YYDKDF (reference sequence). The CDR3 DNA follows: TGTGCCACCAGCAGAGGCAGCTCTGGAAACACCATATATTTT. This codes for CATSRGSSGNTIYF.

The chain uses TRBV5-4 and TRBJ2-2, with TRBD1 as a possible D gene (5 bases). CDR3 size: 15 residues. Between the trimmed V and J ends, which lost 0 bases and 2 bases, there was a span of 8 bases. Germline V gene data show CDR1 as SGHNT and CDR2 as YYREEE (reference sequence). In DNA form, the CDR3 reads TGTGCCAGCAGCTTGGGACAGACAAACACCGGGGAGCTGTTTTTT. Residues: CASSLGQTNTGELFF.

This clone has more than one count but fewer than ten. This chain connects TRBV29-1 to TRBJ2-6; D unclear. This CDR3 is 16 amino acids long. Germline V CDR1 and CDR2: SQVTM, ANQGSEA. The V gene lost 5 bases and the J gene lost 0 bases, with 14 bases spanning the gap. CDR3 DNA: TGCAGCGTTTTCAACAGTTCCCACTCTGGGGCCAACGTCCTGACTTTC. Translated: CSVFNSSHSGANVLTF. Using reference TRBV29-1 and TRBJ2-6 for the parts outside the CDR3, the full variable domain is SAVISQKPSRDICQRGTSLTIQCQVDSQVTMMFWYRQQPGQSLTLIATANQGSEATYESGFVIDKFPISRPNLTFSTLTVSNMSPEDSSIYLCSVFNSSHSGANVLTFGAGSRLTVL.

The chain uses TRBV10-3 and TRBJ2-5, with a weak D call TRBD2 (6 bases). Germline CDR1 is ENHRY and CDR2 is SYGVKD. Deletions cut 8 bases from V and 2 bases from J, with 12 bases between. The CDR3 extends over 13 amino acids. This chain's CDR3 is CAIARDFQETQYF. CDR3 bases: TGTGCCATCGCACGGGACTTTCAAGAGACCCAGTACTTC.

The CDR3 here is CASTNRGGVKETQYF. The CDR3 bases are TGTGCCAGCACCAACAGAGGTGGGGTAAAGGAGACCCAGTACTTC. The chain uses TRBV7-2 and TRBJ2-5, with D uncertain. The CDR3 extends over 15 amino acids. From germline, CDR1 is SGHTA and CDR2 FQGNSA. The germline V and J ends were trimmed by 7 bases and 5 bases, with 20 bases remaining between them.

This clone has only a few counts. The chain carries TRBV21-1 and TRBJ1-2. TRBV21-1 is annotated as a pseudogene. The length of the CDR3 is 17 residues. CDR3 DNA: TGTGCCAGCAGCAAAAGCGGGCGACCTCAACATAACTATGGCTACACCTTC. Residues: CASSKSGRPQHNYGYTF.

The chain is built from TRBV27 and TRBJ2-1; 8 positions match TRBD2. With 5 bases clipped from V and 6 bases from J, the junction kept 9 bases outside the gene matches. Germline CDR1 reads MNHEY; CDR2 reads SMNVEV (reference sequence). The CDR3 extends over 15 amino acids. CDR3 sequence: CASSPSGSHPNEQFF. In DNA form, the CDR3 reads TGTGCCAGCAGTCCAAGCGGGAGTCATCCCAATGAGCAGTTCTTC.

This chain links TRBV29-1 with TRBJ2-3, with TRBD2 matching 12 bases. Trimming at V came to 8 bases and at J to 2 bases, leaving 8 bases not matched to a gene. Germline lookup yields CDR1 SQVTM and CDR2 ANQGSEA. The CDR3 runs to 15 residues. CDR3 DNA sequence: TGCAGCACTTCGACTAGCGGGGGATACACAGATACGCAGTATTTT. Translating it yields CSTSTSGGYTDTQYF.

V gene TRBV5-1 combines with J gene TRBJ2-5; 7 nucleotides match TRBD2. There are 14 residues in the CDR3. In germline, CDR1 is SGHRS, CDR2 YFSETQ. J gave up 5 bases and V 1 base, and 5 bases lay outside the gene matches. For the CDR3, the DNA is TGCGCCAGCAGCTTGAGCGGGGTGTGGGAGACCCAGTACTTC. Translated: CASSLSGVWETQYF.

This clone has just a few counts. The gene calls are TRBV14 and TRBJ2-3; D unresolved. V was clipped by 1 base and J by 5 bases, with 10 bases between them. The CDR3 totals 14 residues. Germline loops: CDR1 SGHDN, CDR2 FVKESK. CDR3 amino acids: CASSQARLVDTQYF. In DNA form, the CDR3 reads TGTGCCAGCAGCCAAGCACGGCTAGTAGATACGCAGTATTTT.